This TCR beta chain was recorded in a study of T cells in Graves' hyperthyroidism and ophthalmopathy. Across the study: Peripheral blood draws took place at initial diagnosis, ahead of any treatment.

The V end was cut by 4 bases, the J end by 7 bases, with 10 bases between. Germline-derived CDR1 and CDR2 are SQVTM and ANQGSEA. The CDR3 contains 11 residues. RNA transcripts gave rise to amplified TCR beta CDR3 regions. First-round RT-PCR targeting the TCR CDR3 was performed with the HTBI primer set. TCRdb ran MiXCR on the multiplex PCR reads and lists one entry per CDR3 protein. The top ten clones hold around 27% of a sample with 350,000 to 450,000 distinct CDR3 sequences, over 13% of them seen once. This clonotype was observed a few times. The chain links TRBV29-1 to TRBJ2-5, with D tentatively TRBD1 (6 bases). This TCR derives from a man aged 45-60 years with Graves' ophthalmopathy. The sequenced sample consisted of blood. The CDR3 sequence is CSVGQAGTQYF. CDR3 in DNA: TGCAGCGTTGGACAGGCAGGGACCCAGTACTTC.